The 20 T cell receptor beta chains reported below all come from one sample, sequenced in a study of cytomegalovirus exposure and HLA in healthy donors. Produced via immunoSEQ multiplex PCR; TCRdb's table is partial and in-frame only. The table shows about 150,000 clones, with over 80% occurring only once. Source material: PBMCs. The source of these receptors is a man aged 18-30 years in good health and CMV-seropositive.

J is TRBJ1-5 and V is TRBV5-4, with 7 positions matching TRBD1. The CDR3 spans 14 residues. V lost 3 bases to trimming and J lost 4 bases; unmatched junction nucleotides: 4. Germline V gives CDR1 SGHNT, CDR2 YYREEE (reference sequence). This CDR3 is CASSYSGGNQPQHF. The CDR3 nucleotides read TGTGCCAGCAGCTATTCAGGGGGGAATCAGCCCCAGCATTTT.

V gene TRBV7-3 combines with J gene TRBJ2-2; 7 bases map to TRBD1. Germline values: CDR1 SGHTA, CDR2 FQGTGA. The junction had 12 bases not matched to a gene; V was cut back by 5 bases and J by 6 bases. The CDR3 runs 16 residues. This CDR3 is CASSPDRSLIAGELFF. Here the CDR3 DNA reads TGTGCCAGCAGCCCGGACAGGTCTCTTATAGCCGGGGAGCTGTTTTTT.

This rearrangement joins TRBV13 to TRBJ2-7; 10 nucleotides agree with TRBD2. The V and J ends lost 7 bases and 5 bases, in that order; junction bases with no gene match: 8. CDR1 and CDR2 from the germline V gene are PRHDT and FYEKMQ (reference sequence). The CDR3 runs to 14 residues. Here the CDR3 DNA reads TGTGCCAGCAAGGCGGGACTAGCGAACCACGAGCAGTACTTC. Translated, it gives CASKAGLANHEQYF. The full variable domain, in which reference TRBV13 and TRBJ2-7 provide the parts outside the CDR3, is AAGVIQSPRHLIKEKRETATLKCYPIPRHDTVYWYQQGPGQDPQFLISFYEKMQSDKGSIPDRFSAQQFSDYHSELNMSSLELGDSALYFCASKAGLANHEQYFGPGTRLTVT.

CDR3 amino acids: CASSPAAGNTIYF. For the CDR3, the DNA is TGTGCCAGCAGTCCAGCGGCTGGAAACACCATATATTTT. This chain links TRBV6-5 with TRBJ1-3; D gene unclear. V shed 5 bases and J shed 2 bases, with 7 bases lying between them. This CDR3 contains 13 residues. CDR1 MNHEY and CDR2 SVGAGI come from the germline V gene.

This chain connects TRBV18 to TRBJ1-1, with a possible D match to TRBD1 (6 bases). V lost 5 bases to trimming and J lost 0 bases, with 16 bases between them. This CDR3 contains 16 residues. Germline loops: CDR1 KGHSH, CDR2 LQKENI. The CDR3 region has the DNA TGTGCCAGCTCAGCGAGTCTCAGGGGCATGAACACTGAAGCTTTCTTT. This codes for CASSASLRGMNTEAFF.

This chain connects TRBV29-1 to TRBJ1-1; D not certain. CDR3 length equals 17 residues. CDR1 and CDR2 (germline): SQVTM, ANQGSEA. The V end was cut by 1 base, the J end by 0 bases, with 18 bases between. The CDR3 region has the DNA TGCAGCGTTGAAGCCAAGGAGGAGTTGGCTATGAACACTGAAGCTTTCTTT. Its translation: CSVEAKEELAMNTEAFF.

The gene calls are TRBV28 and TRBJ2-7, with 8 nucleotides matching TRBD2. V dropped 2 bases and J dropped 7; count of bases not matched to a gene: 7. The germline gives CDR1 MDHEN, CDR2 SYDVKM. The CDR3 contains 14 residues. CDR3 sequence (DNA): TGTGCCAGCAGTTTAGGTCGGGGGGGTCGGGAGCAGTACTTC. Amino acid sequence: CASSLGRGGREQYF.

This chain joins TRBV18 and TRBJ2-1; 7 bases are shared with TRBD2. The CDR3 has 16 residues. V was pared by 0 bases and J by 3 bases, with 5 bases of the junction left unmatched. The V gene's germline CDR1 is KGHSH and CDR2 LQKENI. Here the CDR3 reads CASSPPGGAHYNEQFF. The CDR3 nucleotides are TGTGCCAGCTCACCACCGGGAGGGGCCCACTACAATGAGCAGTTCTTC.

This sequence joins TRBV28 and TRBJ2-1, with TRBD2 matching 8 bases. This CDR3 spans 14 amino acids. Trimming cost V 11 bases and J 3 bases; bases outside gene matches: 9. Germline CDR1 reads MDHEN; CDR2 reads SYDVKM. The CDR3 DNA follows: TGTGCCTCCTGGTCTAGCGGGTACTACAATGAGCAGTTCTTC. Translating it yields CASWSSGYYNEQFF.

The genes are TRBV9 and TRBJ1-5; D remains unclear. Germline CDR1 and CDR2: SGDLS and YYNGEE. This CDR3 is 15 amino acids long. The germline V and J ends were trimmed by 4 bases and 3 bases, with 14 bases remaining between them. CDR3 nucleotides: TGTGCCAGCAGCCCCCACGCAGGCCACAATCAGCCCCAGCATTTT. Protein product: CASSPHAGHNQPQHF.

This sequence joins TRBV11-2 and TRBJ1-5, with D maybe TRBD1 (6 bases). Trimming took off 2 bases at V and 4 bases at J, with 9 bases between the two ends. CDR1 and CDR2 (germline): SGHAT, FQNNGV. The CDR3 sequence is 14 residues long. CDR3 protein: CASSLTGLNQPQHF. The CDR3, as DNA: TGTGCCAGCAGCTTAACAGGGCTGAATCAGCCCCAGCATTTT.

In its sample, this clone was seen a few times. The CDR3 reads CASSLGQINSPLHF. As DNA, the CDR3 is TGTGCCAGCAGCTTAGGCCAGATTAATTCACCCCTCCACTTT. This chain connects TRBV7-9 to TRBJ1-6; D not resolved. Germline CDR1 SEHNR, CDR2 FQNEAQ (reference sequence). The CDR3 length is 14 residues. V lost 1 base and J lost 6, with 7 bases in between.

The J gene is TRBJ2-1, the V gene TRBV2; maybe TRBD2 (5 bases). Germline assignment: CDR1 SNHLY and CDR2 FYNNEI. The CDR3 runs 18 residues. Trimming pared 0 bases from V and 0 bases from J, leaving 15 bases between. The CDR3 DNA reads TGTGCCAGCAGTGAAGCGCTTCTGGGGAGCAACTCCTACAATGAGCAGTTCTTC. This gives the protein CASSEALLGSNSYNEQFF.

This chain uses TRBV5-1 with TRBJ2-2; TRBD2 matches 13 bases. CDR1 is SGHRS, CDR2 YFSETQ, per germline. V dropped 6 bases and J dropped 2; count of bases not matched to a gene: 7. This CDR3 is 17 amino acids long. The CDR3 DNA reads as TGCGCCAGCACCTGGACTAGCGGGAGCCCCAACACCGGGGAGCTGTTTTTT. It codes for CASTWTSGSPNTGELFF.

J is TRBJ2-1 and V is TRBV4-1, with 16 bases matching TRBD2. CDR1 and CDR2 (germline): MGHRA, YSYEKL. CDR3 length: 19 amino acids. With 3 bases clipped from V and 6 bases from J, the junction kept 11 bases outside the gene matches. The CDR3 loop reads CASSHPQGTSGRAGNEQFF. The CDR3 region has the DNA TGCGCCAGCAGCCACCCTCAGGGGACTAGCGGGAGGGCCGGCAATGAGCAGTTCTTC.

V and J are TRBV6-5 and TRBJ1-2; TRBD1 aligns across 9 bases. The CDR3 spans 14 residues. Trimming took 6 bases from V and 9 from J; bases not matched to a gene: 11. Germline loops: CDR1 MNHEY, CDR2 SVGAGI. The CDR3 coding sequence is TGTGCCAGCAGCCCCGGGACAGGGAGATTTAGCTACACCTTC. This codes for CASSPGTGRFSYTF.

The chain carries TRBV28 and TRBJ2-1, with 8 nucleotides matching TRBD2. Germline V CDR1 and CDR2: MDHEN, SYDVKM. The V segment lost 5 bases and the J segment 10 bases; nucleotides outside the gene matches: 4. This CDR3 is 12 amino acids long. The CDR3 region is CASSAGGAEQFF. The CDR3 DNA follows: TGTGCCAGCAGTGCCGGGGGGGCCGAGCAGTTCTTC.

The chain joins TRBV4-1 to TRBJ2-2; 10 nucleotides line up with TRBD1. V gave up 4 bases and J gave up 5 bases; unmatched junction bases: 7. Germline CDR1 MGHRA, CDR2 YSYEKL. This CDR3 comprises 16 residues. The CDR3 reads CASSPDRGRVTGELFF. The DNA of the CDR3 is TGCGCCAGCAGCCCCGACAGGGGGCGGGTAACCGGGGAGCTGTTTTTT.

This chain joins TRBV14 and TRBJ2-1; a possible D gene is TRBD2 (6 bases). Looked up from germline, CDR1 is SGHDN and CDR2 is FVKESK. The V end lost 4 bases, the J end lost 2 bases, and 15 bases lay between the germline ends. The CDR3 extends over 16 amino acids. The CDR3 DNA reads as TGTGCCAGCAGCCCCACCGGGGGTCTCCCCTACAATGAGCAGTTCTTC. Translated: CASSPTGGLPYNEQFF.

The chain recombines TRBV29-1 with TRBJ1-1; no definite D call. Germline V gene sequence: CDR1 SQVTM, CDR2 ANQGSEA. This CDR3 contains 12 residues. Trimming left V 7 bases short and J 10 bases short, with 19 bases between. The CDR3 nucleotides read TGCAGCGCTCCGATTGGAGGGTTTGGAGCTTTCTTT. Its protein is CSAPIGGFGAFF. The variable domain in full, completed from reference TRBV29-1 and TRBJ1-1, reads SAVISQKPSRDICQRGTSLTIQCQVDSQVTMMFWYRQQPGQSLTLIATANQGSEATYESGFVIDKFPISRPNLTFSTLTVSNMSPEDSSIYLCSAPIGGFGAFFGQGTRLTVV.